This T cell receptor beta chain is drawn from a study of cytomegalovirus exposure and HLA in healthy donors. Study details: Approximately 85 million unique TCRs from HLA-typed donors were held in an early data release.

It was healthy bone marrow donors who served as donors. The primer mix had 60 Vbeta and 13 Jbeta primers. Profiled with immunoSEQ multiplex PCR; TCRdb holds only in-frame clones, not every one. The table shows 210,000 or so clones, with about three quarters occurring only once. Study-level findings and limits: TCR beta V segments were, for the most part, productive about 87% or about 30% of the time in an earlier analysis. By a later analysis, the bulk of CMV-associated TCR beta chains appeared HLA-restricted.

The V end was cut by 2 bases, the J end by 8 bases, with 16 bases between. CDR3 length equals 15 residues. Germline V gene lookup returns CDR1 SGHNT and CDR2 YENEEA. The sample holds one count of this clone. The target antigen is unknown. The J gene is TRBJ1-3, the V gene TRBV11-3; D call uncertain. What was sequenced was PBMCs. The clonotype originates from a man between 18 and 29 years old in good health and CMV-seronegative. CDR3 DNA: TGTGCCAGCAGCTTAATGGCAGCCCGCGCGGACACCATATATTTT. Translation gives CASSLMAARADTIYF.